These T cell receptor beta chains were read from a single sample in a study of shared clonotypes between healthy human individuals. Data came from immunoSEQ multiplex PCR; TCRdb stores just in-frame clones and leaves some out. The repertoire holds over a million clones, with roughly 96% as singletons. Sequenced sample: naive CD4+ T cells sorted from blood. The origin of the receptors is a man aged 25 to 40 in good health. The conserved cysteine and the conserved F or W are not part of the CDR3 here.

J gene: TRBJ2-2; CDR3 length: 15; V gene: TRBV5-4; CDR3 protein: ASSLGGRAPITGELF
J gene: TRBJ1-1; CDR3 length: 13; V gene: TRBV2; CDR3 protein: ASSETGAVETEAF
J gene: TRBJ2-2; CDR3 length: 14; V gene: TRBV5-1; CDR3 protein: ASSSLGAGDTGELF
J gene: TRBJ2-1; CDR3 length: 14; V gene: TRBV6-1; CDR3 protein: ASSEKWLAGVYEQF
J gene: TRBJ1-5; CDR3 length: 13; V gene: TRBV7-8; CDR3 protein: ASSLVWNSNQPQH
J gene: TRBJ1-2; CDR3 length: 12; V gene: TRBV18; CDR3 protein: ASSPDGTPGGYT
J gene: TRBJ1-1; CDR3 length: 13; V gene: TRBV18; CDR3 protein: ASSRTLGANTEAF
J gene: TRBJ1-3; CDR3 length: 13; V gene: TRBV5-1; CDR3 protein: ASSLEGSAGNTIY
J gene: TRBJ2-1; CDR3 length: 16; V gene: TRBV9; CDR3 protein: ASSAQRGGLAGVNEQF
J gene: TRBJ2-5; CDR3 length: 13; V gene: TRBV11-3; CDR3 protein: ASSDRQDRGETQY
J gene: TRBJ2-2; CDR3 length: 14; V gene: TRBV4-3; CDR3 protein: ASSFPSGIYTGELF
J gene: TRBJ1-1; CDR3 length: 10; V gene: TRBV7-8; CDR3 protein: ASSLARSEAF
J gene: TRBJ1-3; CDR3 length: 12; V gene: TRBV9; CDR3 protein: ASSPTRGRNTIY
J gene: TRBJ2-7; CDR3 length: 14; V gene: TRBV10-3; CDR3 protein: AISVGGRGGVREQY
J gene: TRBJ1-3; CDR3 length: 12; V gene: TRBV7-9; CDR3 protein: ASSFGQGGNTIY
J gene: TRBJ2-1; CDR3 length: 14; V gene: TRBV9; CDR3 protein: ASSVGGLASYNEQF
J gene: TRBJ2-7; CDR3 length: 10; V gene: TRBV25-1; CDR3 protein: ASSDLGYEQY
J gene: TRBJ1-4; CDR3 length: 10; V gene: TRBV5-1; CDR3 protein: ASSSDRRKLF
J gene: TRBJ2-1; CDR3 length: 12; V gene: TRBV15; CDR3 protein: ATSRALAYNEQF
J gene: TRBJ2-3; CDR3 length: 13; V gene: TRBV9; CDR3 protein: ASSFGVIGTDTQY
J gene: TRBJ2-1; CDR3 length: 12; V gene: TRBV5-4; CDR3 protein: ASSLLTGDNEQF
J gene: TRBJ1-1; CDR3 length: 13; V gene: TRBV18; CDR3 protein: ASSPMEGANTEAF
J gene: TRBJ2-2; CDR3 length: 9; V gene: TRBV7-2; CDR3 protein: ASTSGGELF
J gene: TRBJ1-2; CDR3 length: 11; V gene: TRBV25-1; CDR3 protein: ASSEQGNYGYT
J gene: TRBJ1-1; CDR3 length: 12; V gene: TRBV2; CDR3 protein: ASATGGVMTEAF
J gene: TRBJ2-5; CDR3 length: 14; V gene: TRBV4-1; CDR3 protein: ASSQVGQGRKETQY
J gene: TRBJ2-7; CDR3 length: 12; V gene: TRBV6-1; CDR3 protein: ASSEAVRSYEQY
J gene: TRBJ2-7; CDR3 length: 11; V gene: TRBV5-1; CDR3 protein: ASRVGGGYEQY
J gene: TRBJ1-1; CDR3 length: 13; V gene: TRBV5-3; CDR3 protein: ARSLAYRGLTEAF
J gene: TRBJ2-2; CDR3 length: 14; V gene: TRBV19; CDR3 protein: ASSIESGANTGELF
J gene: TRBJ2-1; CDR3 length: 13; V gene: TRBV2; CDR3 protein: ASNTLAGGWVEQF
J gene: TRBJ2-1; CDR3 length: 13; V gene: TRBV5-6; CDR3 protein: ASSFARVVYNEQF
J gene: TRBJ2-2; CDR3 length: 13; V gene: TRBV5-4; CDR3 protein: ASSLPLGGTGELF
J gene: TRBJ2-5; CDR3 length: 11; V gene: TRBV10-3; CDR3 protein: AISDQGAETQY
J gene: TRBJ2-5; CDR3 length: 10; V gene: TRBV19; CDR3 protein: ASRSIPGRAY